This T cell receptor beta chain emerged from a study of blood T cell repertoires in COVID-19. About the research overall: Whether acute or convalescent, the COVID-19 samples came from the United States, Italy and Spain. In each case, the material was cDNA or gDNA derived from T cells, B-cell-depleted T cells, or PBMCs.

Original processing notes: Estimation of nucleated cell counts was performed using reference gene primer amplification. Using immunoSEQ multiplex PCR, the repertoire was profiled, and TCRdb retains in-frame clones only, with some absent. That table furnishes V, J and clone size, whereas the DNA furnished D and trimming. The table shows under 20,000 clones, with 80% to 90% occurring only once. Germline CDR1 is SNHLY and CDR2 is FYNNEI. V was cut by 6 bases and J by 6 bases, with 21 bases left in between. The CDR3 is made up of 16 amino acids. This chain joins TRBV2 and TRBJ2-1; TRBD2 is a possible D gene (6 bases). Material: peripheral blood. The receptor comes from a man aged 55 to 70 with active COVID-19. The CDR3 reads CASRYLGGTGSNEQFF. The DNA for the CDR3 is TGTGCCAGCAGATACCTGGGGGGTACAGGTTCCAATGAGCAGTTCTTC. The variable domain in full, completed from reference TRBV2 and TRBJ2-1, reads EPEVTQTPSHQVTQMGQEVILRCVPISNHLYFYWYRQILGQKVEFLVSFYNNEISEKSEIFDDQFSVERPDGSNFTLKIRSTKLEDSAMYFCASRYLGGTGSNEQFFGPGTRLTVL.